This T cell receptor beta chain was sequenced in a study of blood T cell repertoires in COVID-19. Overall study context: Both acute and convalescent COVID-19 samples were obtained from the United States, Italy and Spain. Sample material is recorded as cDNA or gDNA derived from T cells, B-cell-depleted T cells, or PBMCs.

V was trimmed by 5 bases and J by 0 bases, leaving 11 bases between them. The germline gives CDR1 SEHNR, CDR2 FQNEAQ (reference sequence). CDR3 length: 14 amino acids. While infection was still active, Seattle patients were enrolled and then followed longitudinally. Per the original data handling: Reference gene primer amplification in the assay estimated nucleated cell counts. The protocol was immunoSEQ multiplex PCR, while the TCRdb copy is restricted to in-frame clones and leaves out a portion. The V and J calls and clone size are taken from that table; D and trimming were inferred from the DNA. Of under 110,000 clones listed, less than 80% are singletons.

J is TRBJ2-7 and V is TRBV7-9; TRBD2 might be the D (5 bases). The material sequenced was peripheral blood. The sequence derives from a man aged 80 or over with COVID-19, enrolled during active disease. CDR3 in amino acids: CASSPPGNSYEQYF. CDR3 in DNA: TGTGCCAGCAGCCCGCCCGGGAACTCCTACGAGCAGTACTTC.